Following are 15 T cell receptor beta chains from one sample sequenced in a study of cytomegalovirus exposure and HLA in healthy donors. The protocol was immunoSEQ multiplex PCR, while the TCRdb copy is restricted to in-frame clones and leaves out a portion. The data hold 250,000 to 350,000 clones, with 75% to 90% observed a single time. What was sequenced was PBMCs. The origin of the receptors is a woman aged 25 to 39 in good health and CMV-seropositive.

The V and J genes are TRBV9 and TRBJ2-5, with D unresolved. The V and J ends lost 3 bases and 7 bases respectively, with 19 bases between them. Germline CDR1 reads SGDLS; CDR2 reads YYNGEE. The CDR3 sequence is 15 residues long. CDR3 loop: CASSGDQWPSRTQYF. The CDR3 DNA reads as TGTGCCAGCAGCGGAGACCAGTGGCCCTCTCGGACCCAGTACTTC.

The table lists this clone with a count of one. The chain carries TRBV7-8 and TRBJ1-4; possible D gene TRBD1, 6 bases. The germline gives CDR1 SGHVS, CDR2 FQNEAQ. With 2 bases removed from V and 4 bases from J, the gap between germline ends came to 14 bases. The CDR3 has 16 residues. The CDR3 here is CASSLRVDRLNEKLFF. CDR3 DNA sequence: TGTGCCAGCAGCTTAAGGGTGGACAGACTTAATGAAAAACTGTTTTTT.

In nucleotides, the CDR3 is TGTGCCAGCAGCTACACCGGGACAGGGGTCGCTGAAGCTTTCTTT. It translates to CASSYTGTGVAEAFF. The chain employs TRBV7-2 and TRBJ1-1, with 10 bases aligning to TRBD1. There are 15 residues in the CDR3. Trimming took 4 bases from V and 6 from J; bases not matched to a gene: 8. CDR1 is SGHTA, CDR2 FQGNSA, per germline.

DNA for the CDR3: TGTGCCAGTAGTATCCAGGCGGGCGCACGGCCCCAGCATTTT. It encodes CASSIQAGARPQHF. The chain is built from TRBV19 and TRBJ1-5; D is ambiguous. Trimming left V 3 bases short and J 9 bases short, with 15 bases between. The CDR3 sequence is 14 residues long. The germline CDR1 and CDR2 sequences are LNHDA and SQIVND (reference sequence).

This chain links TRBV28 with TRBJ2-2; D ambiguous. Germline V CDR1 and CDR2: MDHEN, SYDVKM. V was shortened by 6 bases and J by 3 bases, with 11 bases between the two germline ends. This CDR3 has 14 residues. CDR3 bases: TGTGCCAGCAGCCCCCCACAAGACACCGGGGAGCTGTTTTTT. Protein: CASSPPQDTGELFF.

The V call is TRBV7-8, the J call TRBJ1-2, with D perhaps TRBD1 (6 bases). Germline V gene sequence: CDR1 SGHVS, CDR2 FQNEAQ. V was shortened by 2 bases and J by 1 base, with 14 bases between the two germline ends. The CDR3 loop spans 16 amino acids. The CDR3 region has the DNA TGTGCCAGCAGCTTAAGGAGTGGGGGGCTTAACTATGGCTACACCTTC. Translating gives CASSLRSGGLNYGYTF.

The rearrangement joins TRBV2 to TRBJ2-1; possibly TRBD2 for D (7 bases). The CDR3 runs to 15 residues. Per the germline V gene, CDR1 is SNHLY and CDR2 is FYNNEI. V was shortened by 3 bases and J by 1 base, with 10 bases between the two germline ends. The CDR3 sequence is CASSEGGLSYNEQFF. The CDR3 DNA is TGTGCCAGCAGTGAGGGGGGGCTATCCTACAATGAGCAGTTCTTC. Together with reference TRBV2 and TRBJ2-1, the CDR3 gives the full variable domain: EPEVTQTPSHQVTQMGQEVILRCVPISNHLYFYWYRQILGQKVEFLVSFYNNEISEKSEIFDDQFSVERPDGSNFTLKIRSTKLEDSAMYFCASSEGGLSYNEQFFGPGTRLTVL.

V and J are TRBV7-9 and TRBJ1-4; a possible D gene is TRBD1 (5 bases). V was trimmed by 4 bases and J by 5 bases, leaving 11 bases between them. Germline V gives CDR1 SEHNR, CDR2 FQNEAQ (reference sequence). CDR3 length: 14 residues. This CDR3 reads CASSSGTTNEKLFF. CDR3 in DNA: TGTGCCAGCAGCTCCGGGACGACAAATGAAAAACTGTTTTTT.

The CDR3 spells CASRPAALGRNYGYTF. The CDR3 DNA is TGCGCCAGCAGGCCGGCAGCGCTGGGACGGAACTATGGCTACACCTTC. The chain employs TRBV4-1 and TRBJ1-2, with a possible D match to TRBD1 (5 bases). V lost 6 bases, J lost 2 bases, and 19 bases lay in between. From germline, CDR1 is MGHRA and CDR2 YSYEKL. CDR3 length equals 16 residues.

V gene TRBV25-1 combines with J gene TRBJ2-7; TRBD1 agrees at 8 bases. Germline CDR1 MGHDK, CDR2 SYGVNS. This CDR3 has 16 residues. The V segment lost 4 bases and the J segment 2 bases; nucleotides outside the gene matches: 10. The CDR3 loop reads CASSARPGQVAYEQYF. The CDR3 DNA reads TGTGCCAGCAGTGCAAGACCGGGACAGGTCGCCTACGAGCAGTACTTC.

In DNA, the CDR3 is TGTGCCAGCAGTGGCGACACCTCCTACGAGCAGTACTTC. The encoded protein is CASSGDTSYEQYF. The J gene is TRBJ2-7, the V gene TRBV6-1; D not certain. The V end lost 4 bases, the J end lost 0 bases, and 7 bases lay between the germline ends. The CDR3 has 13 amino acids. Germline V gives CDR1 MNHNS, CDR2 SASEGT.

V is TRBV7-3 and J is TRBJ2-7; 9 nucleotides align to TRBD2. CDR1 is SGHTA, CDR2 FQGTGA, per germline. V lost 5 bases to trimming and J lost 3 bases; unmatched junction nucleotides: 8. The CDR3 totals 15 residues. For the CDR3, the DNA is TGTGCCAGCAGCATACTACTAGCGGGCCTCTACGAGCAGTACTTC. It is translated as CASSILLAGLYEQYF.

Worth noting for this clone: The sample has other DNA sequences that encode this CDR3 too. The rearrangement joins TRBV4-3 to TRBJ2-7; 9 bases line up with TRBD1. This CDR3 contains 15 residues. The J segment lost 4 bases and the V segment lost 1 base, leaving 5 bases of the junction unmatched. Germline values: CDR1 LGHNA, CDR2 YSLEER. DNA of the CDR3: TGCGCCAGCAGCCAAGGGCCGGGACAGGGATACGAGCAGTACTTC. Translating gives CASSQGPGQGYEQYF.

This clone was detected only once. This same CDR3 is encoded by further DNA sequences in the sample. The chain uses TRBV6-5 and TRBJ1-5; 9 nucleotides agree with TRBD1. The germline gives CDR1 MNHEY, CDR2 SVGAGI. The CDR3 is 15 amino acids. V dropped 6 bases and J dropped 4; count of bases not matched to a gene: 7. The chain's CDR3 is CASSPDRGGNQPQHF. The CDR3 coding sequence is TGTGCCAGCAGCCCAGACAGGGGGGGTAATCAGCCCCAGCATTTT.

This chain joins TRBV30 and TRBJ2-2; D tentatively fits TRBD1 or TRBD2 (6 bases each). The CDR3 consists of 15 residues. V dropped 2 bases and J dropped 5 bases, with 15 bases sitting between them. Germline CDR1 and CDR2: GTSNPN and SVGIG (reference sequence). CDR3 DNA: TGTGCCTGGAGTCCCCGTAGAGGGGGGACCGGGGAGCTGTTTTTT. Protein sequence: CAWSPRRGGTGELFF.